These 18 T cell receptor beta chains originate from one sample sequenced in a study of monozygotic twins with inflammatory bowel disease. TCRdb reprocessed the 5' RACE reads; each CDR3 protein has one entry and no DNA is given. This sample's table reports 300,000 to 350,000 distinct CDR3 sequences. The sample taken for sequencing was blood. All receptors come from a human donor with ulcerative colitis or Crohn's disease, or a healthy co-twin of an affected twin (not recorded which).

J is TRBJ2-7 and V is TRBV5-4. The CDR3 totals 14 residues. Germline V CDR1 and CDR2: SGHNT, YYREEE (reference sequence). CDR3 region: CASSLRGRAYEQYF. Together with reference TRBV5-4 and TRBJ2-7, the CDR3 gives the full variable domain: ETGVTQSPTHLIKTRGQQVTLRCSSQSGHNTVSWYQQALGQGPQFIFQYYREEENGRGNFPPRFSGLQFPNYSSELNVNALELDDSALYLCASSLRGRAYEQYFGPGTRLTVT.

The V call is TRBV28, the J call TRBJ1-1; TCRdb outputs TRBD1, but without DNA this stays unchecked. CDR1 is MDHEN, CDR2 SYDVKM, per germline. The CDR3 runs to 15 residues. This CDR3 is CASSHLGQGHTEAFF.

This chain joins TRBV18 and TRBJ1-1. The CDR3 is 15 amino acids. From germline, CDR1 is KGHSH and CDR2 LQKENI. This chain's CDR3 is CASSLKDGLEAEAFF.

V is TRBV7-3 and J is TRBJ2-2; without DNA, the TCRdb call of TRBD1 cannot be checked. The CDR3 covers 19 residues. Per germline, CDR1 SGHTA and CDR2 FQGTGA. Here the CDR3 reads CVSSLTPSGPELNTGELFF.

The genes are TRBV12-3 or TRBV12-4 and TRBJ2-5; with no DNA, the TCRdb D assignment of TRBD2 cannot be verified. The CDR3 is 14 residues long. This CDR3 is CASSWRGRRETQYF.

This chain links TRBV29-1 with TRBJ2-5; TCRdb indicates TRBD1, and absent DNA this call remains unverified. Germline lookup yields CDR1 SQVTM and CDR2 ANQGSEA. The CDR3 extends over 12 amino acids. CDR3 in amino acids: CSVDQGRETQYF.

V gene TRBV27 combines with J gene TRBJ2-3; TCRdb's D call of TRBD2 is untestable without DNA. The CDR3 covers 17 residues. Germline CDR1 reads MNHEY; CDR2 reads SMNVEV (reference sequence). Here the CDR3 reads CASSLEGTSGFTDTQYF.

The rearrangement links TRBV28 to TRBJ2-2; no DNA is available, so the TRBD1 call from TCRdb remains unchecked. Germline V CDR1 and CDR2: MDHEN, SYDVKM. This CDR3 spans 15 amino acids. Here the CDR3 reads CASTLPGEVTGELFF.

The chain uses TRBV28 and TRBJ1-1. The CDR3 has 16 residues. CDR1 and CDR2 (germline): MDHEN, SYDVKM. CDR3 sequence reads: CASSRVGGVSRTEAFF.

The V call is TRBV12-3 or TRBV12-4, the J call TRBJ2-7; checking the TCRdb D call of TRBD1 is not possible without DNA. The CDR3 contains 13 residues. CDR3: CASSLTGSYEQYF.

The gene calls are TRBV28 and TRBJ1-1. CDR1 is MDHEN and CDR2 is SYDVKM in the germline V gene. The CDR3 is 13 amino acids. The CDR3 here is CASRVLVVTEAFF.

The V call is TRBV14, the J call TRBJ1-2; TCRdb's assignment of TRBD1 cannot be checked, as there is no DNA. The V gene's germline CDR1 is SGHDN and CDR2 FVKESK. The CDR3 has 15 residues. CDR3 protein: CASSRPDSPSRGYTF.

Here the CDR3 reads CASSIQGTQAYEQYF. The chain carries TRBV19 and TRBJ2-7; TCRdb indicates TRBD1, and absent DNA this call remains unverified. Germline CDR1 is LNHDA and CDR2 is SQIVND (reference sequence). The CDR3 is made up of 15 amino acids.

The chain recombines TRBV11-2 with TRBJ1-1; the TCRdb call, TRBD1, lacks DNA for checking. Germline CDR1 SGHAT, CDR2 FQNNGV. The length of the CDR3 is 18 residues. CDR3 region: CASSRLAKPGQMNTEAFF.

The chain is built from TRBV12-3 or TRBV12-4 and TRBJ2-7; TCRdb designates TRBD2, a call that cannot be tested without DNA. CDR3 size: 18 residues. CDR3 in amino acids: CASSPRPGLAGGSYEQYF.

V usage is TRBV28 and J usage is TRBJ2-3; TCRdb names TRBD2, which stays unverified in the absence of DNA. The germline V gene encodes CDR1 MDHEN and CDR2 SYDVKM. This CDR3 is built from 15 residues. CDR3 region: CASSLGRVDTDTQYF.

V is TRBV5-1 and J is TRBJ2-7. Per the germline V gene, CDR1 is SGHRS and CDR2 is YFSETQ. This CDR3 has 15 residues. The CDR3 loop is CASSLGWGSDYEQYF.

The V and J genes are TRBV2 and TRBJ1-5; TCRdb returns TRBD1, unconfirmable since there is no DNA. This CDR3 is built from 16 residues. The germline V gene encodes CDR1 SNHLY and CDR2 FYNNEI. CDR3 in amino acids: CASRPGTSTSNQPQHF.